The 13 T cell receptor beta chains below all came from one sample that was sequenced in a study of CD8+ T cells in alopecia areata. Following RNA extraction, reverse transcription yielded cDNA that acted as the sequencing template. Libraries were prepared by immunoSEQ multiplex PCR; TCRdb keeps only in-frame clonotypes and omits some of them. Of about 180,000 clones listed, 50% to 70% were seen once; the top ten hold about 14%. The source was CD4+ T cells sorted from blood, collected at week 0. These receptors came from a human donor with alopecia areata.

The genes are TRBV6-5 and TRBJ2-7; 10 bases agree with TRBD1. J gave up 3 bases and V 1 base, and 3 bases lay outside the gene matches. Germline V lookup: CDR1 MNHEY, CDR2 SVGAGI. The CDR3 is 15 residues long. The CDR3 DNA reads TGTGCCAGCAGTTACTTACGGACAGGGGGCTACGAGCAGTACTTC. This translates into CASSYLRTGGYEQYF.

The sample holds a few counts of this clone. The chain has TRBV29-1 and TRBJ1-3; D not resolved. Germline CDR1 SQVTM, CDR2 ANQGSEA. V lost 4 bases and J 0 bases, leaving 7 bases between the germline ends. CDR3 length: 13 residues. In nucleotides, the CDR3 is TGCAGCGTTGGGGTCAGCTCTGGAAACACCATATATTTT. Residues: CSVGVSSGNTIYF.

J is TRBJ2-7 and V is TRBV7-9, with 7 bases that match TRBD1. The germline gives CDR1 SEHNR, CDR2 FQNEAQ (reference sequence). The ends lost 5 bases at V and 9 bases at J; junction bases unmatched: 10. The length of the CDR3 is 13 residues. This CDR3 is CASSLGDSSWQYF. CDR3 bases: TGTGCCAGCAGCCTGGGGGACAGCTCATGGCAGTACTTC.

This sequence joins TRBV7-3 and TRBJ2-3, with a weak D call TRBD2 (5 bases). The CDR3 consists of 15 residues. From germline, CDR1 is SGHTA and CDR2 FQGTGA. Trimming left V 4 bases short and J 4 bases short, with 15 bases between. The CDR3, as DNA: TGTGCCAGCAGCTCTTTGCCGGGGTCACCAGATACGCAGTATTTT. Translating gives CASSSLPGSPDTQYF. Supplemented by reference TRBV7-3 and TRBJ2-3, the full variable domain reads GAGVSQTPSNKVTEKGKYVELRCDPISGHTALYWYRQSLGQGPEFLIYFQGTGAADDSGLPNDRFFAVRPEGSVSTLKIQRTERGDSAVYLCASSSLPGSPDTQYFGPGTRLTVL.

The V and J genes are TRBV7-2 and TRBJ1-2, with 7 bases lining up with TRBD1. With V trimmed by 4 bases and J by 4 bases, 12 bases remained unmatched. The CDR3 has 16 residues. The germline V gene has CDR1 SGHTA and CDR2 FQGNSA. CDR3 coding DNA: TGTGCCAGCAGCTCCGGAAGACAGGGACTCGCCTATGGCTACACCTTC. This codes for CASSSGRQGLAYGYTF.

This chain joins TRBV30 and TRBJ1-5; unclear D gene. The V gene's germline CDR1 is GTSNPN and CDR2 SVGIG (reference sequence). The CDR3 is made up of 13 amino acids. Trimming took 0 bases from V and 4 from J, leaving 7 bases between them. The CDR3, as DNA: TGTGCCTGGAGTGTACACCGTAATCAGCCCCAGCATTTT. This translates into CAWSVHRNQPQHF.

In this sample, this clone turned up a few times. The V call is TRBV19, the J call TRBJ2-1; 11 positions match TRBD2. Looked up from germline, CDR1 is LNHDA and CDR2 is SQIVND (reference sequence). After removal of 5 bases from V and 3 bases from J, the junction contained 6 bases not matched to a gene. This CDR3 comprises 16 residues. In nucleotides, the CDR3 is TGTGCCAGTAGTCCACCGACTAGCGGGGTCTACAATGAGCAGTTCTTC. Translating it yields CASSPPTSGVYNEQFF.

This chain joins TRBV7-2 and TRBJ1-4; no clear D gene. CDR1 and CDR2 from the germline V gene are SGHTA and FQGNSA. V was cut by 3 bases and J by 0 bases, with 8 bases left in between. CDR3 length equals 15 residues. The CDR3 region is CASSLNHATNEKLFF. For the CDR3, the DNA is TGTGCCAGCAGCTTGAATCACGCAACTAATGAAAAACTGTTTTTT. Full variable domain (remainder filled in from reference TRBV7-2 and TRBJ1-4): GAGVSQSPSNKVTEKGKDVELRCDPISGHTALYWYRQSLGQGLEFLIYFQGNSAPDKSGLPSDRFSAERTGGSVSTLTIQRTQQEDSAVYLCASSLNHATNEKLFFGSGTQLSVL.

The CDR3 protein is CASSSGGFTEAFF. DNA of the CDR3: TGTGCCAGCAGTTCAGGGGGGTTCACTGAAGCTTTCTTT. The J gene is TRBJ1-1, the V gene TRBV7-9, with TRBD1 matching 7 bases. The CDR3 totals 13 residues. The junction had 5 bases not matched to a gene; V was cut back by 6 bases and J by 4 bases. The germline CDR1 and CDR2 sequences are SEHNR and FQNEAQ (reference sequence).

The chain carries TRBV6-5 and TRBJ1-2; 7 nucleotides agree with TRBD1. The trim removed 7 bases at V and 5 bases at J, leaving 7 bases unmatched. This CDR3 spans 13 amino acids. Looked up from germline, CDR1 is MNHEY and CDR2 is SVGAGI. The CDR3 nucleotides are TGTGCCAGCAAAACGACAGGGTCTTATGGCTACACCTTC. Translated: CASKTTGSYGYTF.

The chain has TRBV5-1 and TRBJ1-4; tentatively, D is TRBD1 (5 bases). V lost 4 bases to trimming and J lost 8 bases, with 18 bases between them. The CDR3 is 15 amino acids. The V gene's germline CDR1 is SGHRS and CDR2 YFSETQ. Here the CDR3 reads CASSATGTAEEKLFF. CDR3 DNA: TGCGCCAGCAGCGCAACTGGGACGGCGGAGGAAAAACTGTTTTTT. Full variable domain (missing parts from reference TRBV5-1 and TRBJ1-4): KAGVTQTPRYLIKTRGQQVTLSCSPISGHRSVSWYQQTPGQGLQFLFEYFSETQRNKGNFPGRFSGRQFSNSRSEMNVSTLELGDSALYLCASSATGTAEEKLFFGSGTQLSVL.

The chain combines TRBV7-9 with TRBJ1-2, with D hard to call. The CDR3 runs to 11 residues. Germline V gene lookup returns CDR1 SEHNR and CDR2 FQNEAQ (reference sequence). V lost 10 bases and J lost 4, with 10 bases in between. The CDR3 sequence: CATPSFYGYTF. The CDR3 DNA reads TGTGCCACGCCGTCGTTCTATGGCTACACCTTC.

This clone was found a few times. This chain connects TRBV20-1 to TRBJ1-1; D is unclear. Germline V lookup: CDR1 DFQATT, CDR2 SNEGSKA (reference sequence). The CDR3 runs 10 residues. Trimming shortened V by 5 bases and J by 4 bases, and 5 bases separated the two germline ends. The CDR3 here is CSAGSTEAFF. The CDR3 DNA reads TGCAGTGCTGGGAGCACTGAAGCTTTCTTT.